The 5 T cell receptor beta chains listed next were all sequenced from one sample in a study of T cell responses to AZD1222 COVID-19 vaccine. Measured with immunoSEQ multiplex PCR; TCRdb has only the in-frame clones, and not every one. The sample lists 66,000 or so clones; 87% were seen once. Source: peripheral blood, taken on day 0 of AZD1222 vaccination. These receptor sequences come from an adult in good health.

The V call is TRBV6-1, the J call TRBJ2-3; D possibly matches TRBD1 or TRBD2 (5 bases each). V lost 1 base, J lost 6 bases, and 17 bases lay in between. The CDR3 is 16 amino acids. CDR1 is MNHNS and CDR2 is SASEGT in the germline V gene. The DNA of the CDR3 is TGTGCCAGCAGTGAAGGGAGAGGGGTCCTGTGGGATACGCAGTATTTT. The encoded protein is CASSEGRGVLWDTQYF.

The chain has TRBV5-1 and TRBJ2-5; 10 nucleotides align to TRBD1. The V segment lost 0 bases and the J segment 2 bases; nucleotides outside the gene matches: 1. The CDR3 runs to 15 residues. CDR1 is SGHRS, CDR2 YFSETQ, per germline. CDR3 nucleotides: TGCGCCAGCAGCTTGGGGGACAGGGGTCAAGAGACCCAGTACTTC. The encoded protein is CASSLGDRGQETQYF.

V usage is TRBV5-1 and J usage is TRBJ1-5; D gene uncertain. Trimming pared 0 bases from V and 0 bases from J, leaving 7 bases between. Germline V lookup: CDR1 SGHRS, CDR2 YFSETQ. The CDR3 extends over 15 amino acids. This CDR3 reads CASSLEGISNQPQHF. Written as DNA, the CDR3 is TGCGCCAGCAGCTTGGAGGGAATTAGCAATCAGCCCCAGCATTTT.

The chain couples TRBV7-9 to TRBJ2-3; 9 bases fit TRBD2. Germline CDR1 is SEHNR and CDR2 is FQNEAQ (reference sequence). V lost 4 bases and J lost 0; bases outside the gene matches: 8. The CDR3 has 17 amino acids. CDR3 in DNA: TGTGCCAGCAGCTCCCCCGGACTAGCGCCTAGCACAGATACGCAGTATTTT. Its protein is CASSSPGLAPSTDTQYF.

The chain is built from TRBV6-2 or TRBV6-3 and TRBJ1-5; D might be TRBD1 (5 bases). This CDR3 is built from 16 residues. Looked up from germline, CDR1 is MNHEY and CDR2 is SVGEGT. Trimming removed 3 bases at V and 3 bases at J, with 15 bases between. CDR3 bases: TGTGCCAGCAGTTATCACAGGATCCATTTCAATCAGCCCCAGCATTTT. Translation gives CASSYHRIHFNQPQHF.